Following are 20 T cell receptor beta chains from one sample sequenced in a study of CD8+ T cells in alopecia areata. Stated treatment: oral pan-JAK inhibitor, 5-10 mg twice daily. Extraction and reverse transcription of RNA yielded cDNA as the sequencing template. The assay was immunoSEQ multiplex PCR, and TCRdb's table has in-frame clones only and misses some. The sample contains some 220,000 clones, about 50% of which appear only once. This sample comprised CD4+ T cells sorted from blood, obtained at week 4, from a patient treated with tofacitinib. These TCRs come from a human donor with alopecia areata.

This clone was seen a handful of times. A much larger clone lies a single base off, so this may be a read error. V gene TRBV9 combines with J gene TRBJ2-2; D may be TRBD1 (6 bases). Germline CDR1 SGDLS, CDR2 YYNGEE. The CDR3 runs to 13 residues. V dropped 5 bases and J dropped 5 bases, with 10 bases sitting between them. CDR3 loop: CASSYRETGELFF. CDR3 bases: TGTGCCAGCAGTTACAGGGAGACCGGGGAGCTGTTTTTT.

This clone was detected a few times. In DNA, the CDR3 is TGCGCCAGCAGAACAGGAAATAAGGGCTACACCTTC. Its protein product is CASRTGNKGYTF. V usage is TRBV23-1 and J usage is TRBJ1-2; maybe TRBD1 (5 bases). TRBV23-1 has ORF status, its function being uncertain. This CDR3 contains 12 residues. V lost 6 bases to trimming and J lost 8 bases, with 13 bases between them.

The chain couples TRBV4-3 to TRBJ1-1, with D uncertain. CDR1 is LGHNA and CDR2 is YSLEER in the germline V gene. V lost 4 bases, J lost 1 base, and 7 bases lay in between. There are 13 residues in the CDR3. The CDR3 DNA follows: TGCGCCAGCAGCCTCAAGGCGAACACTGAAGCTTTCTTT. Translating gives CASSLKANTEAFF.

Notes on this clone: At one end, the junction sequence differs from germline, possibly due to a read error. This sample also contains other DNA sequences that code for the same CDR3. The rearrangement uses TRBV29-1 and TRBJ2-2, with 8 bases identical to TRBD2. The CDR3 loop spans 13 amino acids. Germline CDR1 reads SQVTM; CDR2 reads ANQGSEA. CDR3 sequence reads: CSATTSVTGELFF. The CDR3 nucleotides read TGCAGCGCCACGACTAGCGTGACCGGGGAGCTGTTCTTT.

The chain uses TRBV7-2 and TRBJ1-1; 8 nucleotides match TRBD1. In germline, CDR1 is SGHTA, CDR2 FQGNSA. The CDR3 length is 15 residues. Trimming at V came to 5 bases and at J to 2 bases, leaving 7 bases not matched to a gene. The CDR3 here is CASSHRQGPNTEAFF. The CDR3 region has the DNA TGTGCCAGCAGCCATAGACAGGGGCCCAACACTGAAGCTTTCTTT. Drawing the rest from reference TRBV7-2 and TRBJ1-1, the complete variable domain is GAGVSQSPSNKVTEKGKDVELRCDPISGHTALYWYRQSLGQGLEFLIYFQGNSAPDKSGLPSDRFSAERTGGSVSTLTIQRTQQEDSAVYLCASSHRQGPNTEAFFGQGTRLTVV.

The CDR3 nucleotides read TGTGCTTTCGGGCTTGGCTTCGGCTACACCTTC. Protein product: CAFGLGFGYTF. V gene TRBV30 combines with J gene TRBJ1-2; no clear D gene. Germline loops: CDR1 GTSNPN, CDR2 SVGIG (reference sequence). CDR3 size: 11 residues.

The chain links TRBV5-1 to TRBJ2-5; possibly TRBD2 for D (5 bases). Germline CDR1 reads SGHRS; CDR2 reads YFSETQ. The CDR3 totals 13 residues. V lost 4 bases to trimming and J lost 5 bases, with 12 bases between them. The CDR3 sequence is CASSRQTGETQYF. CDR3 sequence (DNA): TGCGCCAGCAGCCGACAAACGGGGGAGACCCAGTACTTC.

This clone occurred many times. This chain uses TRBV5-6 with TRBJ2-4, with 10 positions matching TRBD1. J lost 5 bases, V lost 4 bases, and 3 bases had no gene match. Germline CDR1 and CDR2: SGHDT and YYEEEE. There are 14 residues in the CDR3. CDR3 coding DNA: TGTGCCAGCAGCGTGGACAGGGGGGAAAACATTCAGTACTTC. It translates to CASSVDRGENIQYF.

V gene TRBV30 combines with J gene TRBJ1-1; D remains ambiguous. Trimming shortened V by 4 bases and J by 0 bases, and 9 bases separated the two germline ends. The CDR3 length is 13 residues. Germline V CDR1 and CDR2: GTSNPN, SVGIG (reference sequence). CDR3 residues: CAWMGGLNTEAFF. As DNA, the CDR3 is TGTGCCTGGATGGGAGGGTTGAACACTGAAGCTTTCTTT.

This chain connects TRBV4-3 to TRBJ2-6; D gene unclear. Trimming removed 1 base from V and 1 base from J, with 14 bases in between. CDR3 length equals 18 residues. Looked up from germline, CDR1 is LGHNA and CDR2 is YSLEER. CDR3 sequence reads: CASSQGGGFASGANVLTF. Written as DNA, the CDR3 is TGCGCCAGCAGCCAAGGGGGTGGGTTCGCGTCTGGGGCCAACGTCCTGACTTTC.

This chain links TRBV6-6 with TRBJ1-2; the D gene is possibly TRBD1 (5 bases). Trimming removed 2 bases at V and 8 bases at J, with 9 bases between. The germline CDR1 and CDR2 sequences are MNHNY and SVGAGI (reference sequence). There are 12 residues in the CDR3. The CDR3 DNA follows: TGTGCCAGCAGTTACAAAGGGGAAGGCTACACCTTC. Its translation is CASSYKGEGYTF.

This clone was found a few times. This rearrangement joins TRBV19 to TRBJ1-2; no firm D call. This CDR3 comprises 13 residues. Trimming removed 2 bases from V and 8 bases from J, with 12 bases in between. Germline V gene lookup returns CDR1 LNHDA and CDR2 SQIVND (reference sequence). The CDR3 nucleotides are TGTGCCAGTAGTATATCGCTTGAGCCCGGCTACACCTTC. This gives the protein CASSISLEPGYTF.

This clone was counted between two and nine times. J is TRBJ2-2 and V is TRBV19, with TRBD1 matching over 10 bases. This CDR3 has 15 residues. Germline loops: CDR1 LNHDA, CDR2 SQIVND (reference sequence). V gave up 5 bases and J gave up 4 bases; unmatched junction bases: 4. CDR3 sequence (DNA): TGTGCCAGTAGTCCCGGGACAGGGGTCACCGGGGAGCTGTTTTTT. As protein: CASSPGTGVTGELFF.

This clone was detected only a few times. This sequence joins TRBV12-5 and TRBJ2-1; tentative D call: TRBD1 (6 bases). This CDR3 spans 16 amino acids. Germline CDR1 reads LGHNT; CDR2 reads FRNRAP. Trimming removed 2 bases from V and 1 base from J, with 12 bases in between. CDR3 DNA: TGTGCTAGTGGTTTGCTGGGACAACGATCCTACAATGAGCAGTTCTTC. It is translated as CASGLLGQRSYNEQFF.

The gene calls are TRBV5-1 and TRBJ2-5; no definite D call. V was shortened by 0 bases and J by 2 bases, with 8 bases between the two germline ends. Germline CDR1 and CDR2: SGHRS and YFSETQ. CDR3 length equals 14 residues. The CDR3 reads CASSLGLQQETQYF. CDR3 in DNA: TGCGCCAGCAGCTTGGGACTTCAGCAAGAGACCCAGTACTTC.

V usage is TRBV30 and J usage is TRBJ2-7, with D perhaps matching TRBD1 or TRBD2 (5 bases each). Germline V gene lookup returns CDR1 GTSNPN and CDR2 SVGIG (reference sequence). This CDR3 has 12 amino acids. The V end was cut by 4 bases, the J end by 2 bases, with 9 bases between. DNA for the CDR3: TGTGCCTGGACAAAGGGACCCTACGAGCAGTACTTC. Amino acid sequence: CAWTKGPYEQYF.

In the case of this clone: This sample also contains other DNA sequences that code for the same CDR3. The V and J genes are TRBV9 and TRBJ2-3, with 9 nucleotides matching TRBD2. The CDR3 sequence is 15 residues long. V shed 2 bases, J shed 2 bases, and the junction held 3 bases outside the gene matches. CDR1 is SGDLS, CDR2 YYNGEE, per germline. The CDR3 spells CASSVSGGYTDTQYF. Here the CDR3 DNA reads TGTGCCAGCAGCGTTAGCGGGGGCTACACAGATACGCAGTATTTT.

The rearrangement joins TRBV6-6 to TRBJ1-1; perhaps TRBD1 as D (6 bases). This CDR3 has 13 amino acids. The germline CDR1 and CDR2 sequences are MNHNY and SVGAGI (reference sequence). Deletions cut 5 bases from V and 1 base from J, with 8 bases between. CDR3 sequence: CASSRRGNTEAFF. The CDR3 region has the DNA TGTGCCAGCAGTCGCAGGGGGAACACTGAAGCTTTCTTT.

V gene TRBV7-2 combines with J gene TRBJ1-1, with D possibly TRBD1 on 6 matching bases. V was shortened by 6 bases and J by 1 base, with 12 bases between the two germline ends. The CDR3 runs to 14 residues. Germline V gene lookup returns CDR1 SGHTA and CDR2 FQGNSA. The CDR3 loop reads CASRGGGGNTEAFF. The DNA of the CDR3 is TGTGCCAGCAGAGGGGGTGGTGGGAACACTGAAGCTTTCTTT.

In this sample, this clone turned up a few times. This chain uses TRBV19 with TRBJ2-1; D tentatively fits TRBD1 or TRBD2 (5 bases each). The V gene's germline CDR1 is LNHDA and CDR2 SQIVND (reference sequence). The CDR3 is 16 residues long. V was shortened by 3 bases and J by 0 bases, with 12 bases between the two germline ends. The DNA for the CDR3 is TGTGCCAGTAGTATTCAAACCGGGACCTCCTACAATGAGCAGTTCTTC. It encodes CASSIQTGTSYNEQFF.